This entry describes one T cell receptor (beta chain). This clone was found once. What this receptor recognizes is not known. No quality values exist for individual bases; no much larger clone is one base distant. The sample comes from a study of cytomegalovirus exposure and HLA in healthy donors (dated by TCRdb to 2017 to 2019). In the study overall: According to an earlier analysis of several hundred of the donors, about 180 million T cells yielded 120 million or so unique TCR beta sequences and around 300 Gb of sequence data. Because of strong linkage in the cohort, five DR-DQ haplotypes were treated as single units for association and clustering. Typing coverage differed by locus: A, B, C, DRB1 and DQB1 were typed in about 620-630 donors, DQA1 in approximately 520, DPA1 in approximately 600, and DPB1 in just under 480. Of the approximately 400 genotyped donors, about 80% fell in the genetic ancestry cluster associated with self-reported Caucasian donors. Among some 400 genotyped donors of the cohort, an average of about 240,000 unique TCR beta nucleotide sequences were sequenced per donor, approximately 20% of them non-productive. To decide whether each TCR beta V gene segment behaved as functional or pseudogenic, an earlier analysis of approximately 600 of the donors relied on high-throughput TCR beta sequencing. The aim of the study was to test whether cataloging public T cell receptors could identify signatures of past pathogen exposure. HLA typing covered class I and class II loci at four-digit resolution. In the later analysis, no new phenotypic data were used to find candidate immune exposures; instead, reliance was placed on TCR beta sequences and their occurrence across donors. An early release covering roughly 600 HLA-typed donors comprised 250 to 350 gigabases of sequencing data and around 80 million unique TCR sequences. High-throughput TCR immunosequencing, statistical association of individual TCRs with disease status, and machine learning were combined to predict cytomegalovirus infection status. The T cell repertoires of 666 subjects were profiled by immunosequencing and related to cytomegalovirus serostatus. All discovery cohort repertoires had been generated on a single sequencing platform. In addition to the first cohort of around 670 subjects, a separate validation cohort of around 110 different subjects was used. A later genetic analysis used genome-wide SNP genotypes for about 65% of the 666 donors, treating that subset as a discovery cohort. To study patterns of TCR occurrence, a later analysis re-analyzed previously published TCR beta repertoires from several hundred donors and added high-resolution HLA genotyping. Donor age, sex, ethnicity and CMV serostatus were collected together with the repertoire data.

The cohort comprised several hundred healthy bone marrow donors. At the time of sampling, every cohort member was nominally healthy, though immune exposures that went unrecorded were likely present. The donor tested CMV seropositive, placing the donor among the 250 to 300 seropositive members of the cohort. Every donor gave a peripheral blood sample, and the peripheral blood mononuclear cells from that sample were used for TCR beta sequencing. The Qiagen DNeasy Blood Extraction Kit was used to extract genomic DNA from the blood cell samples. The method behind the library was the immunoSEQ multiplex PCR assay. The multiplex PCR relied on a mix of 60 forward primers for TCR Vbeta segments and 13 reverse primers for TCR Jbeta segments. The CDR3 region of rearranged TCR beta genes was amplified from genomic DNA with a multiplex PCR assay. On the Illumina HiSeq System, the amplified TCR beta libraries were sequenced as 87-base-pair reads. Per the authors' processing: A later analysis tallied around 82 million unique TCR beta chains across the approximately 670 repertoires, and roughly 11 million of those chains were shared by two or more donors. Raw reads were error-corrected and collapsed into unique sequences with a nearest-neighbor algorithm that merged closely related sequences to remove PCR and sequencing errors. CDR3 sequences were aligned to IMGT reference sequences to assign V, D and J gene segments. For a sequence to be retained, a match of at least six nucleotides to both a V gene segment and a J gene segment was required. A rearrangement was called productive if the CDR3 had no stop codons and remained in frame with V and J, and every other rearrangement was called non-productive. CDR3 was defined according to IMGT convention as the region running from the second conserved V-encoded cysteine to the conserved J-encoded phenylalanine. In an earlier analysis of approximately 590 of the donors, sequences lacking an unambiguous match to a single V gene segment were excluded. An earlier analysis of 450 to 650 of the donors called V segments functional above 56.7% productive rearrangements and segregating when the between-donor standard deviation exceeded 5%. A statistical classification framework was built for diagnosing cytomegalovirus status from the catalog of TCR beta chain sequences. A later analysis assigned V and J genes by comparing TCR nucleotide sequences with IMGT/GENE-DB human TR gene sequences. In a later analysis, CDR3 sequences and most-parsimonious VDJ recombination scenarios were assigned using the TCRdist pipeline. A later analysis defined each TCR beta chain by its CDR3 amino acid sequence plus V-gene family, and excluded reads lacking a unique V-gene family. As a way to deal with suspected cross-contamination and a sequencing artifact, a later analysis dropped over 550 nucleotide sequences that were highly shared and had low generation probability. In a later analysis, a clonal expansion index for each public chain was calculated from normalized within-repertoire ranks of inferred template counts. A later analysis computed generation probabilities with a VDJ recombination model fitted to out-of-frame rearrangements, and checked the results against IGoR. Hypergeometric tests were used in a later analysis to score TCR-TCR, TCR-HLA and TCR-CMV co-occurrence, with a repertoire-size bias correction applied to the TCR pairs. In a later analysis, false discovery rates were estimated by permuting HLA or CMV assignments 20 times. In a later analysis, co-occurring TCRs were grouped with DBSCAN, and TCRdist sequence similarity was added when clustering was performed within HLA-allele-positive subsets. For co-occurrence clustering, repertoires with fewer than 30,000 or more than 120,000 public chains were excluded, along with about five repertoires with anomalous nucleotide sharing. Entries here come from immuneACCESS through TCRdb and include only in-frame sequences with V and J called. Some clones fail to appear in such tables; in the studies checked, an unresolved V gene covers under half of the shortfall, and the cause of the remainder is unknown. That table furnishes V, J and clone size, whereas the DNA furnished D and trimming. In this sample the table shows nearly 200,000 clones, roughly 76% of which occur a single time. 2% to 2.5% of the sample is held by the ten biggest clonotypes.

What the authors observed across the whole study: A total of 150 to 200 TCR beta chains were listed by the study as associated with cytomegalovirus. Only TCR beta chains were sequenced in this cohort, and the absence of alpha or paired-chain data limited detectable features. A further reported finding was that TCR beta sequences accurately predicted the HLA-A and HLA-B alleles for most subjects in the first cohort. When HLA alleles, especially DR and DQ, strongly co-occurred, attributing TCR associations to individual alleles was difficult. The earlier analysis of a few hundred of the donors excluded some 15 rarely observed V segments, including chromosome 9 orphons, because counts were too low. A few of the identified cytomegalovirus-associated TCR beta chains were confirmed in vitro to be specific for cytomegalovirus antigens. The only immune exposure information available for the cohort was CMV serostatus. HLA typing was unavailable for some donors at each locus, so association tests used only the typed subset. It was suggested by the authors that the approach could potentially be generalized to other disease states and immunological phenotypes. An earlier analysis of approximately 500 of the donors showed that most TCR beta V segments appeared in productive rearrangements either about 90% or about 30% of the time, which broadly matched IMGT annotations. According to a later analysis, most CMV-associated TCR beta chains appeared to be HLA-restricted, and the HLA associations seemed to be driven largely by CMV exposure. According to a later analysis, parvovirus B19, influenza, CMV and Epstein-Barr virus appeared linked to several top co-occurrence clusters. In both the original and validation cohorts, the classifier was reported to diagnose cytomegalovirus status with high specificity and sensitivity. According to a later genetic analysis, donors in an Asian-associated ancestry cluster had fewer N-insertions in productive TCRs than the approximately 690-donor mean. In a later analysis, HLA-associated TCR beta chains were found to be more clonally expanded and to have lower generation probabilities than equally common non-associated chains. Most TCR sequences were observed very rarely across donors, whereas some public TCRs were present in many individuals. The presence/absence analyses assumed that sequencing depth was roughly uniform across donors, and that assumption may not be true. In a later analysis, TCR association rates were found to vary across HLA loci, with the most associated TCRs seen for DRB1 alleles and the fewest for HLA-C alleles. Specific HLA alleles were associated with some 15,000 TCR beta sequences at a false discovery rate of 0.05 in a later analysis. Linkage disequilibrium might explain the correlated functional status among segregating V segments, but an unknown experimental factor could not be excluded. Some IMGT-functional V segments, including TRBV6-2 and TRBV6-3, could not be told apart with the 87-base-pair reads, so those segments were excluded. A group of highly shared sequence variants was considered likely to be a technical artifact of the sequencing pipeline. V-gene and J-gene trimming of TCR beta chains was associated with a missense DCLRE1C variant in a later genetic analysis, and the association was replicated in an independent cohort.

The CDR3 holds 17 amino acids from the cysteine to the phenylalanine. The only DNA kept is the CDR3, 51 bases in frame from the first base. CDR1 and CDR2 (MGHDK, SYGVNS) derive from the germline V gene. Unmatched junction bases come to 9, with V trimmed by 1 base and J by 5 bases. The TCR sequence derives from a woman aged 25 to 45 in good health and CMV-seropositive. Source material: PBMCs. Recombination connected TRBV25-1 to TRBJ2-5; the junction holds 11 bases that match TRBD2. The CDR3 region: CASSESRLAGSVETQYF. Read as DNA, the sequence is TGTGCCAGCAGTGAATCAAGACTAGCGGGAAGTGTTGAGACCCAGTACTTC. Supplemented by the reference TRBV25-1 and TRBJ2-5 proteins around the CDR3, the complete variable domain is EADIYQTPRYLVIGTGKKITLECSQTMGHDKMYWYQQDPGMELHLIHYSYGVNSTEKGDLSSESTVSRIRTEHFPLTLESARPSHTSQYLCASSESRLAGSVETQYFGPGTRLLVL.